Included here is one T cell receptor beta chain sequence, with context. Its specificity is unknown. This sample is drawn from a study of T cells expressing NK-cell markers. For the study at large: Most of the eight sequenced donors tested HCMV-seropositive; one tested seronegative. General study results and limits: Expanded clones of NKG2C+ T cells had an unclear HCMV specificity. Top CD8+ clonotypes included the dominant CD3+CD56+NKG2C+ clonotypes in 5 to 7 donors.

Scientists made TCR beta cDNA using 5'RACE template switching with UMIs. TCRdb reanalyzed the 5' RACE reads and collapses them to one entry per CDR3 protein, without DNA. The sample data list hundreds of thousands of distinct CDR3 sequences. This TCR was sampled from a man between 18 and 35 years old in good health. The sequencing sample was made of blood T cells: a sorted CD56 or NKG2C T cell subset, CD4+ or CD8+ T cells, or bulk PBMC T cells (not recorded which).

CDR3 protein: CASSLRTSGASADTQYF. The chain links TRBV7-8 to TRBJ2-3; TCRdb indicates TRBD2, and absent DNA this call remains unverified. The CDR3 consists of 17 residues. CDR1 is SGHVS and CDR2 is FQNEAQ in the germline V gene. Full variable domain (remainder filled in from reference TRBV7-8 and TRBJ2-3): GAGVSQSPRYKVAKRGQDVALRCDPISGHVSLFWYQQALGQGPEFLTYFQNEAQLDKSGLPSDRFFAERPEGSVSTLKIQRTQQEDSAVYLCASSLRTSGASADTQYFGPGTRLTVL.